The 15 T cell receptor beta chains given below trace back to one sample, sequenced in a study of human T cells and chemical hapten exposure. Time point reported: pre-sensitization, week 0. As for treatment: therapeutic diphenylcyclopropenone sensitization with weekly scalp DPC. One entry per CDR3 protein, called by TCRdb with MiXCR from the RACE reads. The profile shows a few hundred thousand distinct CDR3 sequences, approximately 8.4% of them singletons. The material sequenced was whole blood, taken in connection with sensitization to the hapten diphenylcyclopropenone (DPC). These receptors all stem from a woman in her forties with alopecia areata. Some clones in this sample may be carry-over from other donors' samples.

V gene TRBV20-1 combines with J gene TRBJ2-3, with D possibly TRBD2 on 6 matching bases. Germline-derived CDR1 and CDR2 are DFQATT and SNEGSKA (reference sequence). The V gene lost 5 bases and the J gene lost 1 base, with 7 bases spanning the gap. This CDR3 region has 12 residues. This chain's CDR3 is CSASGGTDTQYF. The CDR3, as DNA: TGCAGTGCTTCGGGGGGCACAGATACGCAGTATTTT.

The chain carries TRBV11-2 and TRBJ2-1; D is possibly TRBD1 or TRBD2 (8 bases each). The CDR3 extends over 13 amino acids. The germline V gene encodes CDR1 SGHAT and CDR2 FQNNGV. Trimming removed 1 base at V and 15 bases at J, with 16 bases between. For the CDR3, the DNA is TGTGCCAGCAGCTTAGTTAATAGCGGGACAGGGTTCTTC. Protein sequence: CASSLVNSGTGFF. Supplemented by reference TRBV11-2 and TRBJ2-1, the full variable domain reads EAGVAQSPRYKIIEKRQSVAFWCNPISGHATLYWYQQILGQGPKLLIQFQNNGVVDDSQLPKDRFSAERLKGVDSTLKIQPAKLEDSAVYLCASSLVNSGTGFFGPGTRLTVL.

This clonotype was seen a handful of times. The chain is built from TRBV6-2 or TRBV6-3 and TRBJ2-1; D ambiguous. CDR1 is MNHEY, CDR2 SVGEGT, per germline. With 7 bases removed from V and 9 bases from J, the gap between germline ends came to 10 bases. The CDR3 is 11 residues long. DNA of the CDR3: TGTGCCAGCAAAGGGTGGGCTGAGCAGTTCTTC. Translating gives CASKGWAEQFF.

The chain uses TRBV7-2 and TRBJ1-1, with D possibly being TRBD1 (6 bases). V was clipped by 5 bases and J by 4 bases, with 14 bases between them. The CDR3 totals 14 residues. The germline gives CDR1 SGHTA, CDR2 FQGNSA. CDR3 bases: TGTGCCAGCAGCCCACAAGGGGGTGTCACTGAAGCTTTCTTT. Translating it yields CASSPQGGVTEAFF.

There are many counts of this clonotype. The chain recombines TRBV28 with TRBJ2-7, with a tentative D call TRBD2 (5 bases). The CDR3 is 14 amino acids. The germline V gene has CDR1 MDHEN and CDR2 SYDVKM. V was pared by 2 bases and J by 7 bases, with 15 bases between. CDR3 in amino acids: CASSLGRTPGEQYF. CDR3 DNA: TGTGCCAGCAGTTTAGGTCGAACACCGGGGGAGCAGTACTTC.

This clonotype was recorded a few times. The chain has TRBV12-3 or TRBV12-4 and TRBJ2-5; D unresolved. Trimming cost V 6 bases and J 7 bases, with 12 bases left between them. The CDR3 loop spans 12 amino acids. The CDR3 reads CASRQIPGTQYF. CDR3 in DNA: TGTGCCAGCAGACAGATCCCAGGGACCCAGTACTTC.

This clonotype was seen at least ten times. The V call is TRBV27, the J call TRBJ2-7; 11 bases are shared with TRBD1. The CDR3 sequence is 15 residues long. Per germline, CDR1 MNHEY and CDR2 SMNVEV (reference sequence). With V trimmed by 5 bases and J by 3 bases, 6 bases remained unmatched. The CDR3 DNA reads as TGTGCCAGCAGTCTCTGGACAGGGGGCATCTACGAGCAGTACTTC. Amino acid sequence: CASSLWTGGIYEQYF.

This clonotype was seen a handful of times. J is TRBJ2-1 and V is TRBV6-2 or TRBV6-3; D is possibly TRBD1 (5 bases). V gave up 2 bases and J gave up 0 bases, with 8 bases separating them. Germline V CDR1 and CDR2: MNHEY, SVGEGT. The CDR3 is 15 residues long. CDR3 amino acids: CASSYGASSYNEQFF. The CDR3 coding sequence is TGTGCCAGCAGTTACGGGGCTAGCTCCTACAATGAGCAGTTCTTC.

This clonotype was seen a handful of times. V usage is TRBV6-5 and J usage is TRBJ1-4; D is uncertain. CDR3 size: 20 residues. Germline values: CDR1 MNHEY, CDR2 SVGAGI. V shed 5 bases and J shed 6 bases, with 31 bases lying between them. This CDR3 reads CASSPPNFGVNHPDYEKLFF. The CDR3 DNA follows: TGTGCCAGCAGTCCACCGAATTTCGGGGTTAACCACCCCGATTATGAAAAACTGTTTTTT.

The chain employs TRBV6-5 and TRBJ1-4, with 7 bases lining up with TRBD1. Germline CDR1 MNHEY, CDR2 SVGAGI. This CDR3 comprises 14 residues. The junction had 2 bases not matched to a gene; V was cut back by 7 bases and J by 0 bases. The DNA for the CDR3 is TGTGCCAGCACCGGGACAGCAACTAATGAAAAACTGTTTTTT. Translation gives CASTGTATNEKLFF.

The V call is TRBV9, the J call TRBJ2-2; D might be TRBD1 (5 bases). Germline CDR1 reads SGDLS; CDR2 reads YYNGEE. V lost 0 bases, J lost 6 bases, and 18 bases lay in between. CDR3 length equals 17 residues. The CDR3 DNA reads as TGTGCCAGCAGCGTAGGTCCAGGGAACGGTCTCCCCGGGGAGCTGTTTTTT. It is translated as CASSVGPGNGLPGELFF. Combining the CDR3 with reference TRBV9 and TRBJ2-2 gives the whole variable domain DSGVTQTPKHLITATGQRVTLRCSPRSGDLSVYWYQQSLDQGLQFLIQYYNGEERAKGNILERFSAQQFPDLHSELNLSSLELGDSALYFCASSVGPGNGLPGELFFGEGSRLTVL.

This clonotype was found a few times. This chain connects TRBV10-3 to TRBJ1-4; a weak D match, TRBD1 (6 bases). In germline, CDR1 is ENHRY, CDR2 SYGVKD. The CDR3 has 15 residues. With 6 bases removed from V and 5 bases from J, the gap between germline ends came to 16 bases. CDR3 nucleotide sequence: TGTGCCATCAGAGACCCCGGGACAAGGAATGAAAAACTGTTTTTT. It encodes CAIRDPGTRNEKLFF.

The chain links TRBV9 to TRBJ2-2; 10 nucleotides align to TRBD2. The CDR3 sequence is 16 residues long. Trimming cost V 4 bases and J 4 bases; bases outside gene matches: 7. From germline, CDR1 is SGDLS and CDR2 YYNGEE. The DNA of the CDR3 is TGTGCCAGCAGCCCGCGACTAGCGGGTCTCACCGGGGAGCTGTTTTTT. Residues: CASSPRLAGLTGELFF. The complete variable domain, with remaining parts taken from reference TRBV9 and TRBJ2-2, reads DSGVTQTPKHLITATGQRVTLRCSPRSGDLSVYWYQQSLDQGLQFLIQYYNGEERAKGNILERFSAQQFPDLHSELNLSSLELGDSALYFCASSPRLAGLTGELFFGEGSRLTVL.

This CDR3 is CASSGSLWNTEAFF. The CDR3 region has the DNA TGTGCCAGCAGCGGGTCCCTATGGAACACTGAAGCTTTCTTT. The chain uses TRBV14 and TRBJ1-1; no clear D gene. CDR1 is SGHDN, CDR2 FVKESK, per germline. V was clipped by 5 bases and J by 1 base, with 11 bases between them. The length of the CDR3 is 14 residues.

CDR3 protein: CASSDLAVSYNEQFF. The CDR3 coding sequence is TGTGCCAGCAGTGATCTAGCGGTCTCCTACAATGAGCAGTTCTTC. This chain connects TRBV6-2 or TRBV6-3 to TRBJ2-1; 7 positions match TRBD2. The length of the CDR3 is 15 residues. Germline CDR1 and CDR2: MNHEY and SVGEGT. The V segment lost 5 bases and the J segment 0 bases; nucleotides outside the gene matches: 4.